This TCR beta chain was sequenced for a study of blood T cells in healthy people across ages. V was pared by 2 bases and J by 9 bases, with 25 bases between. CDR1 is KGHDR and CDR2 is SFDVKD in the germline V gene. The CDR3 has 19 residues. Alongside a J-beta primer mix, a sample-barcoded 5' primer served in a second PCR lasting about 7 to 11 cycles. MiXCR was run by TCRdb on the 5' RACE reads, yielding one entry per CDR3 protein. The sample has 750,000 to 950,000 distinct CDR3 sequences; roughly 50% are singletons. This chain uses TRBV24-1 with TRBJ2-6; D unclear. Sequencing was performed on blood. The sequence was collected from a man of 80 years or more in good health. The CDR3, as DNA: TGTGCCACCAGTGATTCAGACGGCATTGAGACCCCGGTCCGCAACGTCCTGACTTTC. Its protein product is CATSDSDGIETPVRNVLTF.